The next 18 T cell receptor beta chains were all read from a single sample in a study of CD4 T cells in relation to SARS-CoV-2 and coronaviruses. Profiled with immunoSEQ multiplex PCR; TCRdb holds only in-frame clones, not every one. This sample has about 23,000 clones; less than 85% occur once, and the top ten carry around 30%. These receptors have no known antigen. The unexposed donors gave CD4+ T cells in about 2010-2019, prior to COVID-19. CD4+ T cells were isolated from the cells after roughly 11 days of culture. Input material: CD4+ T cells from PBMCs, cultured in vitro. The receptors shown here come from a human donor in good health.

The sample holds a few counts of this clone. The chain combines TRBV19 with TRBJ2-1; either TRBD1 or TRBD2 may fit D (6 bases each). CDR3 size: 18 residues. CDR1 is LNHDA and CDR2 is SQIVND in the germline V gene (reference sequence). V was pared by 3 bases and J by 4 bases, with 22 bases between. The CDR3 DNA follows: TGTGCCAGTAGTATCCGGGGGCGGGCAGGGCAGGGATACAATGAGCAGTTCTTC. Its translation is CASSIRGRAGQGYNEQFF.

This sequence joins TRBV5-1 and TRBJ1-5; no clear D gene. This CDR3 is built from 13 residues. V dropped 5 bases and J dropped 0 bases, with 6 bases sitting between them. Germline loops: CDR1 SGHRS, CDR2 YFSETQ. CDR3 DNA sequence: TGCGCCAGCAGACCAGATAGCAATCAGCCCCAGCATTTT. Protein product: CASRPDSNQPQHF.

The chain is built from TRBV11-2 and TRBJ2-7, with TRBD2 matching over 12 bases. The CDR3 loop spans 19 amino acids. Per germline, CDR1 SGHAT and CDR2 FQNNGV. Trimming removed 1 base from V and 2 bases from J; junction bases left unmatched: 12. The CDR3 loop is CASSLATRLAGVATYEQYF. The CDR3 coding sequence is TGTGCCAGCAGCTTAGCCACCCGACTAGCGGGAGTCGCTACCTACGAGCAGTACTTC. Combining the CDR3 with reference TRBV11-2 and TRBJ2-7 gives the whole variable domain EAGVAQSPRYKIIEKRQSVAFWCNPISGHATLYWYQQILGQGPKLLIQFQNNGVVDDSQLPKDRFSAERLKGVDSTLKIQPAKLEDSAVYLCASSLATRLAGVATYEQYFGPGTRLTVT.

The rearrangement joins TRBV5-4 to TRBJ1-2; D ambiguous. The CDR3 loop spans 15 amino acids. V gave up 4 bases and J gave up 4 bases, with 17 bases separating them. Germline V gene sequence: CDR1 SGHNT, CDR2 YYREEE (reference sequence). The CDR3: CASSPGRGSGYGYTF. CDR3 coding DNA: TGTGCCAGCAGCCCCGGACGGGGTTCTGGCTATGGCTACACCTTC.

The chain couples TRBV24-1 to TRBJ1-1; D is unresolved. Trimming pared 5 bases from V and 9 bases from J, leaving 9 bases between. Germline V lookup: CDR1 KGHDR, CDR2 SFDVKD. The CDR3 loop spans 11 amino acids. Written as DNA, the CDR3 is TGTGCCACCAGTGCACGGGATCAAGCTTTCTTT. This encodes CATSARDQAFF.

The genes are TRBV24-1 and TRBJ2-3, with 9 bases matching TRBD2. J was trimmed by 4 bases and V by 6 bases; bases with no gene match: 7. CDR1 and CDR2 (germline): KGHDR, SFDVKD. This CDR3 spans 15 amino acids. The DNA of the CDR3 is TGTGCCACCAGTAGGCGGGAGGGGCTCGCAGATACGCAGTATTTT. Translation gives CATSRREGLADTQYF.

V gene TRBV21-1 combines with J gene TRBJ2-7; the table gives TRBD1 as D, unverified against the DNA. TRBV21-1 is listed as a pseudogene. The CDR3 is made up of 16 amino acids. The CDR3 protein is CASSNLEDSRTYEQYF. CDR3 nucleotides: TGTGCCAGCAGCAATCTAGAGGACAGCCGTACCTACGAGCAGTACTTC.

This chain joins TRBV19 and TRBJ2-7; D gene unclear. V dropped 3 bases and J dropped 5 bases, with 14 bases sitting between them. CDR3 length: 14 residues. The germline gives CDR1 LNHDA, CDR2 SQIVND (reference sequence). In DNA form, the CDR3 reads TGTGCCAGTAGTATGGCCAGGACCGTTAACGAGCAGTACTTC. Amino acid sequence: CASSMARTVNEQYF. Based on the CDR3 plus reference TRBV19 and TRBJ2-7, the full variable domain is DGGITQSPKYLFRKEGQNVTLSCEQNLNHDAMYWYRQDPGQGLRLIYYSQIVNDFQKGDIAEGYSVSREKKESFPLTVTSAQKNPTAFYLCASSMARTVNEQYFGPGTRLTVT.

The V call is TRBV5-1, the J call TRBJ2-7; D remains ambiguous. The germline CDR1 and CDR2 sequences are SGHRS and YFSETQ. The V end lost 0 bases, the J end lost 3 bases, and 7 bases lay between the germline ends. This CDR3 is built from 13 residues. CDR3 protein: CASSLGQNYEQYF. The CDR3 coding sequence is TGCGCCAGCAGCTTGGGGCAGAACTACGAGCAGTACTTC.

The V and J genes are TRBV19 and TRBJ1-3; D not certain. The germline V gene has CDR1 LNHDA and CDR2 SQIVND (reference sequence). The length of the CDR3 is 17 residues. Trimming took 6 bases from V and 0 from J, leaving 18 bases between them. CDR3 amino acids: CASSPSGQPISGNTIYF. The DNA for the CDR3 is TGTGCCAGTAGCCCTTCCGGGCAGCCTATCTCTGGAAACACCATATATTTT.

The chain employs TRBV5-1 and TRBJ1-2; D is undetermined. Germline loops: CDR1 SGHRS, CDR2 YFSETQ. V dropped 3 bases and J dropped 2 bases, with 14 bases sitting between them. The CDR3 is 15 residues long. CDR3 in DNA: TGCGCCAGCAGCTCCCTCATCGACGGGAACTATGGCTACACCTTC. It encodes CASSSLIDGNYGYTF.

This clone appeared once. The chain is built from TRBV29-1 and TRBJ2-1; TRBD2 might be the D (7 bases). CDR3 size: 15 residues. Germline CDR1 and CDR2: SQVTM and ANQGSEA. Trimming removed 5 bases at V and 4 bases at J, with 18 bases between. CDR3 sequence reads: CSVPRRGGSYNEQFF. In DNA, the CDR3 is TGCAGCGTTCCACGTAGGGGGGGATCGTACAATGAGCAGTTCTTC.

This clone has only a few counts. The V and J genes are TRBV5-1 and TRBJ2-2; 8 bases align to TRBD2. Per germline, CDR1 SGHRS and CDR2 YFSETQ. This CDR3 is built from 15 residues. V shed 7 bases and J 1 base; nucleotides not matched to a gene: 6. CDR3 sequence (DNA): TGCGCCAGCCGTAGGGCGGGAGGGAACACCGGGGAGCTGTTTTTT. This codes for CASRRAGGNTGELFF.

By share, this clone counts as medium-sized. This chain connects TRBV7-6 to TRBJ2-3, with 11 bases aligning to TRBD2. The junction had 9 bases not matched to a gene; V was cut back by 5 bases and J by 5 bases. This CDR3 is built from 16 residues. CDR1 and CDR2 from the germline V gene are SGHVS and FNYEAQ. The CDR3 DNA reads as TGTGCCAGCAGCCCTCGACTAGCGGGAACGTTAGATACGCAGTATTTT. It encodes CASSPRLAGTLDTQYF.

This clone has a handful of counts. CDR3 sequence (DNA): TGTGCCAGCAGCCCCCACGGGGATAATCAGCCCCAGCATTTT. Amino acids: CASSPHGDNQPQHF. The chain employs TRBV5-5 and TRBJ1-5; D unresolved. With 4 bases removed from V and 4 bases from J, the gap between germline ends came to 12 bases. CDR1 and CDR2 from the germline V gene are SGHKS and YYEKEE (reference sequence). The CDR3 has 14 residues.

The gene calls are TRBV5-6 and TRBJ1-5, with unresolved D. V lost 0 bases and J 0 bases, leaving 19 bases between the germline ends. This CDR3 is 19 amino acids long. From germline, CDR1 is SGHDT and CDR2 YYEEEE. CDR3 region: CASSLGVARGSYSNQPQHF. CDR3 sequence (DNA): TGTGCCAGCAGCTTGGGGGTGGCGCGGGGAAGTTATAGCAATCAGCCCCAGCATTTT.

The chain recombines TRBV11-2 with TRBJ2-1, with a tentative D call TRBD1 (5 bases). This CDR3 contains 15 residues. Germline loops: CDR1 SGHAT, CDR2 FQNNGV. The V end was cut by 1 base, the J end by 5 bases, with 12 bases between. The CDR3 sequence is CASSLGVGQHNEQFF. CDR3 bases: TGTGCCAGCAGCTTAGGGGTGGGGCAGCACAATGAGCAGTTCTTC.

The chain employs TRBV6-5 and TRBJ2-1, with D possibly matching TRBD2 (5 bases). The CDR3 totals 13 residues. Trimming stripped 2 bases from V and 9 bases from J, with 11 bases between. Germline CDR1 and CDR2: MNHEY and SVGAGI. In nucleotides, the CDR3 is TGTGCCAGCAGTTACCCGGGGAGAGGTGAGCAGTTCTTC. This encodes CASSYPGRGEQFF.